This T cell receptor beta chain was sequenced during a study of vaccination effects on CD4 cells after COVID-19. The study, taken as a whole, reports: Late post-vaccination samples showed marked contraction of infection- and vaccine-induced clones.

Turning to this clone: The antigen is unknown.

The protocol was immunoSEQ multiplex PCR, while the TCRdb copy is restricted to in-frame clones and leaves out a portion. The sample records tens of thousands of clones, roughly 74% being singletons. The V gene lost 2 bases and the J gene lost 4 bases, with 9 bases spanning the gap. The CDR3 runs 14 residues. The germline V gene has CDR1 KGHDR and CDR2 SFDVKD. The ViraFEST assay expanded antigen-specific CD4+ T cells with viral peptide pools before sequencing. Having been cultured for 9 to 11 days, the cells underwent CD4+ T cell isolation. All vaccine recipients tested negative for nucleocapsid antibodies and had never contracted SARS-CoV-2 infection. Half-medium changes using IL-2 medium occurred on days 3 and 7.

V gene TRBV24-1 combines with J gene TRBJ2-3; D call uncertain. This TCR was recovered from a human donor who received a COVID-19 vaccine. The sample in question was CD4+ T cells from PBMCs cultured with HCoV-NL63 spike peptides, obtained before COVID-19 vaccination. CDR3 sequence reads: CATSDSGTADTQYF. The CDR3 nucleotides read TGTGCCACCAGTGATTCCGGTACAGCAGATACGCAGTATTTT.